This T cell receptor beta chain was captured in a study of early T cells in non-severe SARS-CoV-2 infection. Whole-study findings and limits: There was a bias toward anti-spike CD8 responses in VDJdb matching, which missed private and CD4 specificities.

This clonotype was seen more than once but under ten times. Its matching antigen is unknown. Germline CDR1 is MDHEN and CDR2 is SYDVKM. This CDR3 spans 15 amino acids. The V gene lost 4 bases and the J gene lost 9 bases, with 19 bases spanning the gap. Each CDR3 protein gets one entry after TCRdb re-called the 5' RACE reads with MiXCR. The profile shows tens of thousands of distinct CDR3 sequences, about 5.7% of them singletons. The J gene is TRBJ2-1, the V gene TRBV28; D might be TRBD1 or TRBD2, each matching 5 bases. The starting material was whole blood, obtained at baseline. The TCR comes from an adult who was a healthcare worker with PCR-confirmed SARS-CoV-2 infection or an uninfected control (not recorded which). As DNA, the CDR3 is TGTGCCAGCAGTTCCCCCGCCATGGAGAGGGGTGAGCAGTTCTTC. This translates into CASSSPAMERGEQFF.